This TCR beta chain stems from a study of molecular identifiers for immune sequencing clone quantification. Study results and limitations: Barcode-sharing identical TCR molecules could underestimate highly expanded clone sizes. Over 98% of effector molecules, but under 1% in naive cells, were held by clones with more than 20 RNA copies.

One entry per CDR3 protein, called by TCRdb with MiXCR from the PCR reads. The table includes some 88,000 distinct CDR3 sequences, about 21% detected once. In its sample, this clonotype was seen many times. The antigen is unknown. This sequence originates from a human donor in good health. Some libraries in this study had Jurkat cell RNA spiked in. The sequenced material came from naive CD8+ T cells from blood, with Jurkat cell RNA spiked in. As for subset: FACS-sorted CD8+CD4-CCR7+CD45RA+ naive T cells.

The CDR3 here is CASSFFVNTGELFF. The CDR3 bases are TGTGCCAGCAGTTTCTTCGTGAACACCGGGGAGCTGTTTTTT. The J gene is TRBJ2-2, the V gene TRBV12-3 or TRBV12-4; D not certain. Trimming shortened V by 3 bases and J by 1 base, and 6 bases separated the two germline ends. This CDR3 contains 14 residues.